These 16 T cell receptor beta chains came from one sample sequenced in a study of blood T cell repertoires in COVID-19. TCRdb's table, derived via immunoSEQ multiplex PCR, lists solely in-frame clones and lacks some. The table has roughly 130,000 clones, about 89% seen once. Input material: peripheral blood. These receptors came from a woman aged 55-75 years with acute or convalescent COVID-19.

The V gene is TRBV24-1, the J gene TRBJ1-5; D unclear. Germline V gives CDR1 KGHDR, CDR2 SFDVKD. The CDR3 is 13 residues long. With 4 bases removed from V and 9 bases from J, the gap between germline ends came to 12 bases. CDR3 residues: CATSESYAGPQHF. The CDR3 bases are TGTGCCACCAGTGAAAGCTATGCAGGGCCCCAGCATTTT.

The chain recombines TRBV2 with TRBJ1-1, with D uncertain. V gave up 7 bases and J gave up 1 base, with 16 bases separating them. The CDR3 totals 15 residues. Germline V gives CDR1 SNHLY, CDR2 FYNNEI. CDR3 loop: CASKILITPNTEAFF. The CDR3 DNA is TGTGCCAGCAAGATCCTTATAACTCCGAACACTGAAGCTTTCTTT.

CDR3 coding DNA: TGTGCCAGCAGCGCGCGACAGGGCTACTACAATGAGCAGTTCTTC. This sequence encodes CASSARQGYYNEQFF. This chain connects TRBV13 to TRBJ2-1, with TRBD1 matching 7 bases. The CDR3 has 15 residues. Germline CDR1 is PRHDT and CDR2 is FYEKMQ (reference sequence). V gave up 5 bases and J gave up 3 bases; unmatched junction bases: 7.

The chain has TRBV3-1 (or the pseudogene TRBV3-2) and TRBJ2-7; the D gene is possibly TRBD1 (6 bases). V lost 4 bases to trimming and J lost 4 bases, with 11 bases between them. Germline V gives CDR1 LGHDT, CDR2 YNNKEL (reference sequence). The CDR3 has 13 amino acids. The CDR3, as DNA: TGTGCCAGCAGCCCAGGGGACACATACGAGCAGTACTTC. It codes for CASSPGDTYEQYF.

This chain connects TRBV5-1 to TRBJ1-2, with 9 bases aligning to TRBD1. Germline CDR1 is SGHRS and CDR2 is YFSETQ. V shed 0 bases and J 5 bases; nucleotides not matched to a gene: 2. This CDR3 contains 14 residues. The CDR3 sequence is CASSLAGTGYGYTF. CDR3 DNA: TGCGCCAGCAGCTTGGCCGGGACAGGGTATGGCTACACCTTC.

In this sample, this clone turned up once. The chain links TRBV27 to TRBJ1-1; TRBD1 matches 7 bases. Germline trimming cut 3 bases from V and 6 bases from J; bases unmatched to any gene: 4. Per the germline V gene, CDR1 is MNHEY and CDR2 is SMNVEV (reference sequence). The CDR3 runs to 13 residues. Written as DNA, the CDR3 is TGTGCCAGCAGTTTCACAGGGGTGTCTGAAGCTTTCTTT. Protein: CASSFTGVSEAFF.

CDR3 nucleotide sequence: TGCAGCGTTGGACAGACGAACTATGGCTACACCTTC. Translated: CSVGQTNYGYTF. The chain joins TRBV29-1 to TRBJ1-2, with a tentative D call TRBD1 (5 bases). Germline V gene lookup returns CDR1 SQVTM and CDR2 ANQGSEA. V was cut by 4 bases and J by 2 bases, with 8 bases left in between. The CDR3 runs 12 residues.

V is TRBV2 and J is TRBJ2-3; 9 positions agree with TRBD1. Germline-derived CDR1 and CDR2 are SNHLY and FYNNEI. This CDR3 spans 14 amino acids. The ends lost 6 bases at V and 4 bases at J; junction bases unmatched: 5. CDR3 in DNA: TGTGCCAGCAGGGGACAGGGATCCGCAGATACGCAGTATTTT. This encodes CASRGQGSADTQYF.

This clone was seen a handful of times. The CDR3 spells CASSPMPGGSSETKNIQYF. CDR3 sequence (DNA): TGTGCCAGCTCACCGATGCCGGGAGGTTCGAGTGAAACCAAAAACATTCAGTACTTC. V gene TRBV18 combines with J gene TRBJ2-4, with 7 nucleotides matching TRBD2. The V gene's germline CDR1 is KGHSH and CDR2 LQKENI. The CDR3 sequence is 19 residues long. V was clipped by 3 bases and J by 2 bases; unmatched bases: 16.

This clone was counted between two and nine times. The chain uses TRBV5-1 and TRBJ1-1; D is ambiguous. Between the trimmed V and J ends, which lost 0 bases and 0 bases, there was a span of 6 bases. Germline assignment: CDR1 SGHRS and CDR2 YFSETQ. The CDR3 is made up of 14 amino acids. The CDR3 sequence: CASSLAYLNTEAFF. For the CDR3, the DNA is TGCGCCAGCAGCTTGGCCTATCTGAACACTGAAGCTTTCTTT.

The J gene is TRBJ2-4, the V gene TRBV5-1; perhaps TRBD2 as D (7 bases). Germline V gene sequence: CDR1 SGHRS, CDR2 YFSETQ. The CDR3 sequence is 14 residues long. V lost 4 bases, J lost 9 bases, and 17 bases lay in between. CDR3 protein: CASSRSQGGGIQYF. CDR3 bases: TGCGCCAGCAGCAGGTCACAGGGAGGGGGCATTCAGTACTTC.

V gene TRBV5-6 combines with J gene TRBJ2-6; D is unresolved. The V gene's germline CDR1 is SGHDT and CDR2 YYEEEE. The V and J ends lost 3 bases and 4 bases respectively, with 5 bases between them. The CDR3 is 13 residues long. CDR3 residues: CASSSEGANVLTF. In DNA form, the CDR3 reads TGTGCCAGCAGCTCCGAGGGGGCCAACGTCCTGACTTTC.

The rearrangement joins TRBV21-1 to TRBJ2-3; the table's D call, TRBD2, was not checked against the DNA. TRBV21-1 has pseudogene status. CDR3 size: 15 residues. CDR3 protein: CASSKSTKSTDTQYF. The CDR3 DNA sequence: TGTGCCAGCAGCAAATCCACTAAAAGCACAGATACGCAGTATTTT.

The chain carries TRBV7-3 and TRBJ2-1, with D possibly TRBD2 on 6 matching bases. Trimming pared 5 bases from V and 9 bases from J, leaving 23 bases between. The CDR3 sequence is 16 residues long. Germline V lookup: CDR1 SGHTA, CDR2 FQGTGA. DNA of the CDR3: TGTGCCAGCAGCCGCCGACTTAGCGGTGGGGTAAGTGAGCAGTTCTTC. This gives the protein CASSRRLSGGVSEQFF.

The chain employs TRBV30 and TRBJ1-1; 9 positions agree with TRBD1. Germline values: CDR1 GTSNPN, CDR2 SVGIG (reference sequence). With 2 bases clipped from V and 6 bases from J, the junction kept 10 bases outside the gene matches. The CDR3 contains 15 residues. CDR3 sequence: CAWSLTGTGSAEAFF. DNA for the CDR3: TGTGCCTGGAGTTTAACCGGGACAGGGTCGGCTGAAGCTTTCTTT.

This CDR3 is CASSFEGVDYEQYF. CDR3 nucleotide sequence: TGTGCCAGCAGCTTCGAAGGGGTTGACTACGAGCAGTACTTC. The chain recombines TRBV11-1 with TRBJ2-7, with D perhaps matching TRBD1 (5 bases). V was cut by 3 bases and J by 3 bases, with 12 bases left in between. The length of the CDR3 is 14 residues. Germline V gene data show CDR1 as SGHAT and CDR2 as FQDESV (reference sequence).